The next 10 T cell receptor beta chains were all read from a single sample in a study of blood T cell repertoires in COVID-19. TCRdb's copy holds only in-frame clones and misses some; the assay was immunoSEQ multiplex PCR. The data show about 180,000 clones, 80% to 90% seen once. Sequencing was performed on peripheral blood. These receptors originate from a woman between 65 and 79 years old with COVID-19, enrolled during active disease.

V and J are TRBV5-1 and TRBJ1-1, with TRBD1 matching over 7 bases. The CDR3 spans 15 residues. Germline CDR1 reads SGHRS; CDR2 reads YFSETQ. J lost 0 bases, V lost 4 bases, and 6 bases had no gene match. In DNA, the CDR3 is TGCGCCAGCAGCGCATCGGGACAGCTGAACACTGAAGCTTTCTTT. Translation: CASSASGQLNTEAFF.

The genes are TRBV4-2 and TRBJ2-1; TRBD1 is a possible D gene (5 bases). The length of the CDR3 is 13 residues. The V gene's germline CDR1 is LGHNA and CDR2 YNFKEQ. The V gene lost 1 base and the J gene lost 16 bases, with 17 bases spanning the gap. CDR3 loop: CASSQVGHPGNFF. The CDR3 DNA sequence: TGTGCCAGCAGCCAAGTGGGGCACCCGGGTAACTTCTTC.

The rearrangement joins TRBV5-1 to TRBJ2-7; D is possibly TRBD1 (7 bases). CDR1 and CDR2 (germline): SGHRS, YFSETQ. Trimming stripped 1 base from V and 4 bases from J, with 12 bases between. The CDR3 has 14 amino acids. Here the CDR3 DNA reads TGCGCCAGCAGCTTGAATTCAGGGGGGTACGAGCAGTACTTC. This encodes CASSLNSGGYEQYF.

This clone was seen once. The chain links TRBV7-9 to TRBJ2-3; TRBD2 agrees at 7 bases. Germline assignment: CDR1 SEHNR and CDR2 FQNEAQ (reference sequence). The CDR3 has 14 residues. V trimming: 0 bases; J trimming: 4 bases; junction bases outside the gene matches: 1. The CDR3 reads CASSLAGGSDTQYF. CDR3 DNA: TGTGCCAGCAGCTTAGCGGGAGGGTCAGATACGCAGTATTTT.

The rearrangement uses TRBV7-2 and TRBJ1-2; D gene ambiguous. This CDR3 contains 12 residues. Deletions cut 4 bases from V and 8 bases from J, with 11 bases between. CDR1 SGHTA and CDR2 FQGNSA come from the germline V gene. CDR3 sequence reads: CASSSSTGGYTF. CDR3 bases: TGTGCCAGCAGCTCCAGTACGGGGGGCTACACCTTC.

The chain is built from TRBV9 and TRBJ2-1; 7 bases are a match to TRBD2. Per the germline V gene, CDR1 is SGDLS and CDR2 is YYNGEE. CDR3 length: 14 amino acids. The V gene end was trimmed by 4 bases and the J gene end by 8 bases; junction bases not matched to a gene: 9. Here the CDR3 reads CASSPRRLADEQFF. In DNA, the CDR3 is TGTGCCAGCAGCCCCCGGCGACTAGCCGATGAGCAGTTCTTC.

The gene calls are TRBV28 and TRBJ1-6, with 10 bases that match TRBD1. This CDR3 comprises 15 residues. V trimming: 5 bases; J trimming: 10 bases; junction bases outside the gene matches: 8. Germline V gene lookup returns CDR1 MDHEN and CDR2 SYDVKM. The CDR3 here is CASSTPGQGTSPLHF. The CDR3 coding sequence is TGTGCCAGCAGTACCCCGGGACAGGGGACCTCACCCCTCCACTTT.

The chain has TRBV19 and TRBJ2-1; possibly TRBD2 for D (5 bases). Trimming removed 3 bases from V and 0 bases from J, with 9 bases in between. Germline loops: CDR1 LNHDA, CDR2 SQIVND (reference sequence). CDR3 length: 15 amino acids. CDR3 DNA sequence: TGTGCCAGTAGTATCTCGGCGGGCTCCTACAATGAGCAGTTCTTC. Residues: CASSISAGSYNEQFF.

V is TRBV7-2 and J is TRBJ1-2; D uncertain. The V end lost 5 bases, the J end lost 8 bases, and 12 bases lay between the germline ends. CDR1 is SGHTA and CDR2 is FQGNSA in the germline V gene. The CDR3 covers 12 residues. This chain's CDR3 is CASSPIQTGYTF. CDR3 bases: TGTGCCAGCAGCCCCATACAGACCGGCTACACCTTC.

The chain uses TRBV9 and TRBJ1-2; D remains unclear. Germline values: CDR1 SGDLS, CDR2 YYNGEE. V lost 0 bases and J 2 bases, leaving 11 bases between the germline ends. This CDR3 comprises 15 residues. CDR3 sequence reads: CASSVGGAQNYGYTF. In DNA form, the CDR3 reads TGTGCCAGCAGCGTAGGAGGAGCTCAAAACTATGGCTACACCTTC.